The 27 T cell receptor beta chains below were found in one sample sequenced in a study of blood T cell repertoires in COVID-19. Clones were read by immunoSEQ multiplex PCR, and TCRdb kept only the in-frame ones, dropping some. The sample lists about 75,000 clones, around 90% occurring once. What was sequenced was peripheral blood. The origin of the receptors is a human donor in a cohort sampled during active COVID-19.

The DNA of the CDR3 is TGTGCCAGCAGCGTAGGTATTTATGGGGGGACTAGCGGGCCCGGGAGTTACGAGCAGTACTTC. Translation gives CASSVGIYGGTSGPGSYEQYF. The rearrangement links TRBV9 to TRBJ2-7, with 12 positions matching TRBD2. The CDR3 extends over 21 amino acids. V gave up 0 bases and J gave up 4 bases; unmatched junction bases: 20. Germline values: CDR1 SGDLS, CDR2 YYNGEE. The full variable domain, rest sourced from reference TRBV9 and TRBJ2-7, is DSGVTQTPKHLITATGQRVTLRCSPRSGDLSVYWYQQSLDQGLQFLIQYYNGEERAKGNILERFSAQQFPDLHSELNLSSLELGDSALYFCASSVGIYGGTSGPGSYEQYFGPGTRLTVT.

V and J are TRBV4-2 and TRBJ1-2; a weak D match, TRBD1 (5 bases). Trimming pared 0 bases from V and 3 bases from J, leaving 20 bases between. The CDR3 totals 18 residues. Germline V gene data show CDR1 as LGHNA and CDR2 as YNFKEQ. CDR3: CASSQDGGVDRFYYGYTF. CDR3 bases: TGTGCCAGCAGCCAAGATGGGGGGGTCGATCGGTTTTACTATGGCTACACCTTC.

The chain uses TRBV7-2 and TRBJ2-5, with 8 bases fitting TRBD1. The ends lost 4 bases at V and 4 bases at J; junction bases unmatched: 8. This CDR3 comprises 15 residues. Looked up from germline, CDR1 is SGHTA and CDR2 is FQGNSA. The CDR3 loop is CASSSPAGQGETQYF. The CDR3, as DNA: TGTGCCAGCAGCTCGCCGGCCGGACAGGGAGAGACCCAGTACTTC.

The V call is TRBV19, the J call TRBJ1-5; a weak D match, TRBD1 (6 bases). Germline V gives CDR1 LNHDA, CDR2 SQIVND (reference sequence). V was clipped by 4 bases and J by 6 bases, with 19 bases between them. The CDR3 contains 16 residues. This CDR3 is CASSRQQGFLGQPQHF. CDR3 coding DNA: TGTGCCAGTAGTAGGCAACAGGGTTTTTTGGGTCAGCCCCAGCATTTT. Supplemented by reference TRBV19 and TRBJ1-5, the full variable domain reads DGGITQSPKYLFRKEGQNVTLSCEQNLNHDAMYWYRQDPGQGLRLIYYSQIVNDFQKGDIAEGYSVSREKKESFPLTVTSAQKNPTAFYLCASSRQQGFLGQPQHFGDGTRLSIL.

This clone has a single count. The chain links TRBV7-9 to TRBJ1-3; the D gene is possibly TRBD1 (5 bases). Trimming removed 2 bases from V and 0 bases from J, with 11 bases in between. This CDR3 is built from 16 residues. In germline, CDR1 is SEHNR, CDR2 FQNEAQ (reference sequence). Here the CDR3 reads CASSLNGGFSGNTIYF. In DNA, the CDR3 is TGTGCCAGCAGCTTAAACGGGGGATTCTCTGGAAACACCATATATTTT.

V gene TRBV4-3 combines with J gene TRBJ2-7, with 10 positions matching TRBD1. The CDR3 has 16 amino acids. V gave up 1 base and J gave up 5 bases; unmatched junction bases: 8. CDR1 is LGHNA, CDR2 YSLEER, per germline. For the CDR3, the DNA is TGCGCCAGCAGCCAAGGTACCGGGACAGGGGTTCACGAGCAGTACTTC. Translating it yields CASSQGTGTGVHEQYF.

This rearrangement joins TRBV6-6 to TRBJ2-7, with 7 bases identical to TRBD1. V lost 6 bases to trimming and J lost 4 bases; unmatched junction nucleotides: 15. The CDR3 has 16 residues. Germline V gene data show CDR1 as MNHNY and CDR2 as SVGAGI (reference sequence). This CDR3 reads CASSPDRLGTKYEQYF. DNA for the CDR3: TGTGCCAGCAGCCCGGACAGGCTCGGAACCAAATACGAGCAGTACTTC.

V and J are TRBV6-4 and TRBJ2-1, with 8 bases lining up with TRBD1. V shed 5 bases, J shed 7 bases, and the junction held 4 bases outside the gene matches. This CDR3 comprises 13 residues. Germline assignment: CDR1 MRHNA and CDR2 SNTAGT. The CDR3 spells CASSTGGWNEQFF. The CDR3 DNA follows: TGTGCCAGCAGTACAGGGGGTTGGAATGAGCAGTTCTTC.

This chain uses TRBV6-6 with TRBJ2-7; 12 nucleotides line up with TRBD1. The CDR3 covers 15 residues. Germline CDR1 is MNHNY and CDR2 is SVGAGI (reference sequence). With V trimmed by 4 bases and J by 4 bases, 5 bases remained unmatched. CDR3 residues: CASSSGTGGNYEQYF. The CDR3 DNA sequence: TGTGCCAGCAGTTCGGGGACAGGGGGCAATTACGAGCAGTACTTC.

This clone was detected only once. This sequence joins TRBV7-6 and TRBJ1-1; TRBD1 might be the D (5 bases). Looked up from germline, CDR1 is SGHVS and CDR2 is FNYEAQ. V dropped 3 bases and J dropped 1 base, with 15 bases sitting between them. The length of the CDR3 is 16 residues. CDR3 residues: CASSFFDTGQNTEAFF. DNA for the CDR3: TGTGCCAGCAGCTTCTTTGACACAGGCCAGAACACTGAAGCTTTCTTT.

The rearrangement uses TRBV7-9 and TRBJ2-1, with 15 bases that match TRBD2. Trimming cost V 4 bases and J 8 bases; bases outside gene matches: 12. The CDR3 consists of 18 residues. Germline CDR1 reads SEHNR; CDR2 reads FQNEAQ (reference sequence). The CDR3 coding sequence is TGTGCCAGCAGCTCGCCCGGACTAGCGGGGGGGCATATCGATGAGCAGTTCTTC. Translating it yields CASSSPGLAGGHIDEQFF.

The V call is TRBV10-3, the J call TRBJ1-4; a weak D match, TRBD1 (6 bases). V dropped 0 bases and J dropped 8 bases, with 7 bases sitting between them. Germline loops: CDR1 ENHRY, CDR2 SYGVKD. This CDR3 comprises 13 residues. CDR3 loop: CAISESQGEKLFF. The DNA for the CDR3 is TGTGCCATCAGTGAGTCCCAGGGGGAAAAACTGTTTTTT.

The V gene is TRBV9, the J gene TRBJ2-4; 7 bases line up with TRBD1. This CDR3 has 16 amino acids. Germline CDR1 and CDR2: SGDLS and YYNGEE. Unmatched junction bases numbered 4, after V lost 1 base and J lost 0 bases. The CDR3 sequence is CASSVRGQLAKNIQYF. Written as DNA, the CDR3 is TGTGCCAGCAGCGTAAGGGGACAGCTAGCCAAAAACATTCAGTACTTC.

The chain employs TRBV5-1 and TRBJ1-2; tentative D call: TRBD1 (5 bases). The CDR3 extends over 14 amino acids. The germline V and J ends were trimmed by 0 bases and 1 base, with 7 bases remaining between them. CDR1 SGHRS and CDR2 YFSETQ come from the germline V gene. CDR3 protein: CASSLGRVNYGYTF. The CDR3 nucleotides read TGCGCCAGCAGCTTGGGCAGGGTTAACTATGGCTACACCTTC.

A single count supports this clone. J is TRBJ2-3 and V is TRBV6-4; the D is unclear. Trimming stripped 2 bases from V and 0 bases from J, with 3 bases between. The CDR3 length is 13 residues. Germline values: CDR1 MRHNA, CDR2 SNTAGT. CDR3 coding DNA: TGTGCCAGCAGTGACCCTAGCACAGATACGCAGTATTTT. It specifies CASSDPSTDTQYF.

The rearrangement joins TRBV23-1 to TRBJ1-4; tentatively, D is TRBD1 (5 bases). TRBV23-1 is an ORF, and what it does is uncertain. The CDR3 sequence is 17 residues long. V was clipped by 3 bases and J by 0 bases, with 14 bases between them. The CDR3 nucleotides read TGCGCCAGCAGTCAGATCGGGGGAGCAACAACTAATGAAAAACTGTTTTTT. Encoded protein: CASSQIGGATTNEKLFF.

This clone appeared once. This chain connects TRBV6-2 or TRBV6-3 to TRBJ2-2; 8 bases line up with TRBD2. Trimming cost V 5 bases and J 6 bases; bases outside gene matches: 11. The CDR3 covers 16 residues. Germline loops: CDR1 MNHEY, CDR2 SVGEGT. Here the CDR3 DNA reads TGTGCCAGCAGTCCGTCGGGGGGGGGCGCGGCCGGGGAGCTGTTTTTT. Protein sequence: CASSPSGGGAAGELFF.

This clone was observed a handful of times. The chain carries TRBV30 and TRBJ1-6, with unresolved D. Trimming removed 1 base from V and 8 bases from J, with 6 bases in between. From germline, CDR1 is GTSNPN and CDR2 SVGIG (reference sequence). The CDR3 totals 12 residues. In DNA, the CDR3 is TGTGCCTGGAGTGGAGGTCATTCACCCCTCCACTTT. It codes for CAWSGGHSPLHF.

The chain carries TRBV9 and TRBJ1-2; D remains unclear. The germline gives CDR1 SGDLS, CDR2 YYNGEE. Trimming removed 2 bases from V and 4 bases from J, with 18 bases in between. The CDR3 sequence is 16 residues long. In DNA form, the CDR3 reads TGTGCCAGCAGCGTCGGGATGCGGGTACGGGCCTATGGCTACACCTTC. As protein: CASSVGMRVRAYGYTF.

This chain links TRBV7-6 with TRBJ2-1; D is perhaps TRBD1 (6 bases). Trimming removed 1 base at V and 8 bases at J, with 15 bases between. This CDR3 region has 15 residues. Germline V gene sequence: CDR1 SGHVS, CDR2 FNYEAQ. The CDR3 DNA reads TGTGCCAGCAGCTTAGTTGTGGGGGCTAGGGATGAGCAGTTCTTC. This codes for CASSLVVGARDEQFF.

The gene calls are TRBV7-8 and TRBJ1-6; 7 bases fit TRBD1. This CDR3 has 14 residues. The V gene end was trimmed by 8 bases and the J gene end by 6 bases; junction bases not matched to a gene: 7. Germline V gene data show CDR1 as SGHVS and CDR2 as FQNEAQ. CDR3 DNA: TGTGCCAGCGTCGCGACAGGGAGTAATTCACCCCTCCACTTT. Translating it yields CASVATGSNSPLHF.

As to this clone: An end of the junction differs from the germline gene, which may be a read error. The chain couples TRBV18 to TRBJ1-4; tentatively, D is TRBD1 (6 bases). The CDR3 runs 15 residues. Germline loops: CDR1 KGHSH, CDR2 LQKENI. The CDR3 coding sequence is TGTGCCAGCTCACCCCCAGGGGACACTAATGGAAAACTGTTTTTT. Amino acids: CASSPPGDTNGKLFF.

The chain carries TRBV27 and TRBJ1-3, with 7 bases aligning to TRBD1. Germline V gene data show CDR1 as MNHEY and CDR2 as SMNVEV (reference sequence). The CDR3 sequence is 14 residues long. Germline trimming cut 6 bases from V and 4 bases from J; bases unmatched to any gene: 6. This CDR3 is CASSLTGIGNTIYF. The CDR3 DNA reads TGTGCCAGCAGCCTGACAGGGATCGGAAACACCATATATTTT.

This clone was seen more than once but under ten times. This rearrangement joins TRBV12-3 or TRBV12-4 to TRBJ2-5; no reliable D call. The CDR3 sequence is 13 residues long. V was pared by 3 bases and J by 5 bases, with 10 bases between. Written as DNA, the CDR3 is TGTGCCAGCAGTTTTAATGGGCCGGAGACCCAGTACTTC. Translated, it gives CASSFNGPETQYF.

The J gene is TRBJ2-7, the V gene TRBV10-3; TRBD2 is a possible D gene (7 bases). The CDR3 is 15 residues long. The V and J ends lost 4 bases and 5 bases respectively, with 18 bases between them. From germline, CDR1 is ENHRY and CDR2 SYGVKD. Here the CDR3 DNA reads TGTGCCATCAGTGCTCCGGGACGGGGGGCTCACGAGCAGTACTTC. Its protein product is CAISAPGRGAHEQYF.

This clone occurred a few times. The chain carries TRBV19 and TRBJ2-2; 7 bases match TRBD2. V lost 11 bases, J lost 2 bases, and 11 bases stayed unmatched. The CDR3 has 15 amino acids. The germline V gene encodes CDR1 LNHDA and CDR2 SQIVND (reference sequence). CDR3 sequence reads: CAARGVGGNTGELFF. CDR3 sequence (DNA): TGTGCCGCCCGGGGGGTCGGGGGAAACACCGGGGAGCTGTTTTTT.

V gene TRBV9 combines with J gene TRBJ2-1; TRBD2 matches at 9 bases. In germline, CDR1 is SGDLS, CDR2 YYNGEE. The CDR3 is 15 residues long. The trim removed 4 bases at V and 1 base at J, leaving 3 bases unmatched. The CDR3 loop is CASSNSGGSYNEQFF. The CDR3 DNA reads as TGTGCCAGCAGCAACAGCGGGGGGTCCTACAATGAGCAGTTCTTC.